This T cell receptor beta chain was retrieved from a study of T cell repertoires in cytomegalovirus infection. About the study: Indications came from public TCR beta signatures; they pointed to CMV infection and to a matching HLA type. Findings and limits, study-wide: Cumulative public TCR beta family frequency identified carriers of CMV plus the relevant HLA. HLA-C-restricted CMV clonotypes gave the most frequent clonotype in two of eight donors.

The table lists this clonotype with a few counts. Its antigen is unidentified. Trimming cost V 5 bases and J 2 bases; bases outside gene matches: 10. Germline values: CDR1 SGHTA, CDR2 FQGTGA. The CDR3 is 16 amino acids. TCRdb itself ran the reads through MiXCR, one entry per CDR3 protein. The sample consists of 450,000 to 600,000 distinct CDR3 sequences, approximately 40% of them appearing once. This TCR was recovered from a human donor in good health (CMV status not recorded). Some clones in this sample may be carry-over from other donors' samples. The chain is built from TRBV7-3 and TRBJ2-5; 8 nucleotides agree with TRBD1. The material sequenced was cultured PBMCs, taken from culture after CMV antigen stimulation. In DNA, the CDR3 is TGTGCCAGCAGCCCGAGAGGGGACAGGAATCAAGAGACCCAGTACTTC. Translated: CASSPRGDRNQETQYF.